Listed here are 2 T cell receptor beta chains from one sample, sequenced in a study of immune heterogeneity within non-small cell lung tumors. Template input, which was bulk tumor genomic DNA, totaled 600 ng per sample. Surgical sampling yielded several biopsies per primary tumor (spaced far apart). Undergoing curative surgery were patients whose non-small cell lung cancer was untreated and newly diagnosed. Multiplex PCR (32 V and 13 J primers) was used to amplify the TCR beta CDR3. MiXCR, run by TCRdb on the multiplex PCR reads, gives a single entry per CDR3 protein. Among approximately 20,000 distinct CDR3 sequences listed, 25% to 30% were seen once. The sequenced sample consisted of lung tumor tissue. These receptors were obtained from a man between 40 and 49 years old with non-small cell lung cancer.

In this sample, this clonotype is medium-sized (0.01 to 0.1%). This chain connects TRBV19 to TRBJ1-1, with TRBD1 identical over 10 bases. The ends lost 1 base at V and 3 bases at J; junction bases unmatched: 5. Germline V CDR1 and CDR2: LNHDA, SQIVND (reference sequence). The CDR3 loop spans 16 amino acids. This chain's CDR3 is CASSIGTGGIYTEAFF. The CDR3, as DNA: TGTGCCAGTAGTATAGGGACAGGGGGTATTTACACTGAAGCTTTCTTT.

With respect to this clonotype: This may come from a read error, since a much larger clone is one base off. This chain joins TRBV24-1 and TRBJ2-1; D possibly corresponds to TRBD2 (6 bases). CDR1 is KGHDR, CDR2 SFDVKD, per germline. This CDR3 spans 11 amino acids. CDR3 residues: CDTRWGDEQFF. Here the CDR3 DNA reads TGTGACACAAGGTGGGGGGATGAGCAGTTCTTC.